The present T cell receptor (beta chain) was sequenced within a study of CD8+ T cells in alopecia areata. TCR sequencing used cDNA made by reverse transcription of extracted RNA. The repertoire was sequenced with immunoSEQ multiplex PCR; TCRdb's copy has only in-frame clones and lacks some. The table has 200,000 to 250,000 clones, about 68% seen once. As for this clone: Its antigen is currently unknown.

Trimming took off 1 base at V and 2 bases at J, with 7 bases between the two ends. CDR1 and CDR2 from the germline V gene are SGHTA and FQGNSA. This CDR3 is built from 14 residues. PBMCs, the starting material, were the source of sorted CD4+ and CD8+ T cells. General study results and limits: Among the cells sequenced in scalp samples are also the resident alphabeta T cells of normal skin.

The TCR was taken from a human donor with alopecia areata. The sequencing used CD4+ T cells sorted from blood, collected at week 0. This rearrangement joins TRBV7-2 to TRBJ2-3, with a weak D call TRBD2 (5 bases). Here the CDR3 DNA reads TGTGCCAGCAGCTTAGAGCGGTTCACAGATACGCAGTATTTT. Protein product: CASSLERFTDTQYF.